Presented here are 5 T cell receptor beta chains from one specimen sequenced in a study of PD-1 blockade in mismatch repair-deficient tumors (TCRdb year 2017). The time point label of this sample denotes: peripheral blood before pembrolizumab. Libraries came from the immunoSEQ multiplex PCR assay. TCRdb retrieved this table from immuneACCESS and kept in-frame rearrangements only. Not all clones are present; in checked studies, unresolved V genes account for under half, and no reason is known for the remainder. The sample table shows some 49,000 clones, and roughly 82% are seen once. In total, the top ten clones hold 3% to 4% of the sample. The sequenced sample was PBMCs, obtained before pembrolizumab treatment. The receptors come from an adult with mismatch repair-deficient cancer.

This rearrangement joins TRBV4-1 to TRBJ1-1; no firm D call. The germline V gene has CDR1 MGHRA and CDR2 YSYEKL. This CDR3 contains 16 residues. V was clipped by 0 bases and J by 0 bases, with 11 bases between them. As DNA, the CDR3 is TGCGCCAGCAGCCAAGATCGCCCTCAGGTGAACACTGAAGCTTTCTTT. It codes for CASSQDRPQVNTEAFF.

The V and J genes are TRBV6-6 and TRBJ1-2; D not certain. The CDR3 spans 12 residues. The germline CDR1 and CDR2 sequences are MNHNY and SVGAGI (reference sequence). Trimming removed 5 bases at V and 5 bases at J, with 9 bases between. The CDR3, as DNA: TGTGCCAGCAGTGGGGAACCATATGGCTACACCTTC. Residues: CASSGEPYGYTF.

This clone came up a few times. CDR3 protein: CASSEIIAGYTF. In nucleotides, the CDR3 is TGTGCCAGCAGTGAGATAATTGCTGGCTACACCTTC. The chain links TRBV6-1 to TRBJ1-2; D unclear. This CDR3 comprises 12 residues. V was clipped by 3 bases and J by 7 bases, with 9 bases between them. Per the germline V gene, CDR1 is MNHNS and CDR2 is SASEGT.

The chain employs TRBV6-6 and TRBJ2-5; D not resolved. The better agreement between TRBJ2-7 and the DNA end casts doubt on the J call. The CDR3 is made up of 12 amino acids. CDR1 is MNHNY and CDR2 is SVGAGI in the germline V gene (reference sequence). CDR3 sequence: CASSPDVYEQYF. The CDR3 DNA follows: TGTGCCAGCAGTCCCGACGTCTACGAGCAGTACTTC.

The V call is TRBV29-1, the J call TRBJ1-4; possible D gene TRBD1, 5 bases. There are 12 residues in the CDR3. V lost 5 bases, J lost 5 bases, and 9 bases lay in between. The V gene's germline CDR1 is SQVTM and CDR2 ANQGSEA. CDR3 region: CSVRAGNEKLFF. CDR3 DNA sequence: TGCAGCGTTAGAGCAGGGAATGAAAAACTGTTTTTT.